What follows are 27 T cell receptor beta chains derived from one specimen sequenced in a study of blood T cell repertoires in COVID-19. Clones were read by immunoSEQ multiplex PCR, and TCRdb kept only the in-frame ones, dropping some. The sample lists roughly 330,000 clones; 87% were seen once. The sequencing input was PBMCs or T cells enriched from blood (not recorded which). Every receptor here comes from a woman younger than 45 who had recovered from COVID-19.

The rearrangement links TRBV15 to TRBJ1-2; TRBD1 aligns across 11 bases. CDR3 size: 16 residues. The V gene's germline CDR1 is LNHNV and CDR2 YYDKDF (reference sequence). V lost 1 base and J lost 4; bases outside the gene matches: 5. Written as DNA, the CDR3 is TGTGCCACCAGCAGAGCTAGGACAGGGGGCGGCTATGGCTACACCTTC. It is translated as CATSRARTGGGYGYTF.

The chain couples TRBV24-1 to TRBJ1-5; possible D gene TRBD1, 6 bases. The CDR3 runs 14 residues. In germline, CDR1 is KGHDR, CDR2 SFDVKD. The ends were cut back, 5 bases at V and 7 bases at J, with 14 bases in the middle. CDR3 nucleotide sequence: TGTGCCACCAGTGTAGGGACAATCGGGCAGCCCCAGCATTTT. Translating gives CATSVGTIGQPQHF.

This sequence joins TRBV30 and TRBJ1-1; possible D gene TRBD1, 5 bases. CDR1 is GTSNPN, CDR2 SVGIG, per germline (reference sequence). The CDR3 extends over 13 amino acids. V was clipped by 5 bases and J by 4 bases, with 14 bases between them. The DNA of the CDR3 is TGTGCCTGGTGGGGCTCAGCGGGCACTGAAGCTTTCTTT. Residues: CAWWGSAGTEAFF.

The chain has TRBV7-9 and TRBJ1-3, with 9 bases aligning to TRBD1. Germline CDR1 is SEHNR and CDR2 is FQNEAQ (reference sequence). V lost 5 bases, J lost 4 bases, and 3 bases stayed unmatched. This CDR3 region has 14 residues. CDR3 in amino acids: CASSLTGGGNTIYF. The DNA of the CDR3 is TGTGCCAGCAGCCTTACAGGGGGCGGAAACACCATATATTTT.

The J gene is TRBJ1-5, the V gene TRBV27, with TRBD1 matching 7 bases. Germline-derived CDR1 and CDR2 are MNHEY and SMNVEV (reference sequence). After removal of 6 bases from V and 8 bases from J, the junction contained 16 bases not matched to a gene. This CDR3 comprises 16 residues. The CDR3 nucleotides are TGTGCCAGCAGAACTCAACGACAGGGCGGGTGGGAGCCCCAGCATTTT. Residues: CASRTQRQGGWEPQHF.

The V call is TRBV11-2, the J call TRBJ1-1; 7 bases line up with TRBD1. Germline values: CDR1 SGHAT, CDR2 FQNNGV. The V and J ends lost 0 bases and 7 bases, in that order; junction bases with no gene match: 2. The CDR3 consists of 13 residues. CDR3 DNA sequence: TGTGCCAGCAGCTTAGACCGGGACAGTGAAGCTTTCTTT. It codes for CASSLDRDSEAFF.

The rearrangement links TRBV18 to TRBJ1-2; 8 bases map to TRBD1. The CDR3 length is 15 residues. The J segment lost 2 bases and the V segment lost 3 bases, leaving 5 bases of the junction unmatched. Germline V gene lookup returns CDR1 KGHSH and CDR2 LQKENI. The CDR3 DNA reads as TGTGCCAGCTCACCTATTGCAGGGGGCAACTATGGCTACACCTTC. This sequence encodes CASSPIAGGNYGYTF.

V and J are TRBV20-1 and TRBJ2-1, with 8 bases that match TRBD2. Per germline, CDR1 DFQATT and CDR2 SNEGSKA (reference sequence). The CDR3 sequence is 14 residues long. With 3 bases clipped from V and 4 bases from J, the junction kept 5 bases outside the gene matches. Written as DNA, the CDR3 is TGCAGTGCTAGTCTCGGGGGGGCGTACAATGAGCAGTTCTTC. The encoded protein is CSASLGGAYNEQFF.

V and J are TRBV6-5 and TRBJ2-3; 7 bases map to TRBD1. This CDR3 comprises 15 residues. Germline V gene sequence: CDR1 MNHEY, CDR2 SVGAGI. Trimming cost V 3 bases and J 4 bases; bases outside gene matches: 7. The CDR3 region has the DNA TGTGCCAGCAGTTATCAGCACAGGGGTGCAGATACGCAGTATTTT. Protein product: CASSYQHRGADTQYF.

The chain has TRBV5-1 and TRBJ2-3, with 8 bases matching TRBD2. Per the germline V gene, CDR1 is SGHRS and CDR2 is YFSETQ. This CDR3 spans 16 amino acids. Trimming at V came to 4 bases and at J to 2 bases, leaving 9 bases not matched to a gene. CDR3 sequence (DNA): TGCGCCAGCAGCCAAAATAGCGGGGCACTCACAGATACGCAGTATTTT. It codes for CASSQNSGALTDTQYF.

The J gene is TRBJ2-1, the V gene TRBV11-3, with a possible D match to TRBD2 (5 bases). CDR1 is SGHNT and CDR2 is YENEEA in the germline V gene. V was clipped by 5 bases and J by 12 bases, with 17 bases between them. This CDR3 is 13 amino acids long. The CDR3 bases are TGTGCCAGCAGCAAGGAGGCCGACTTTGGGCAGTTCTTC. Protein sequence: CASSKEADFGQFF.

The CDR3 DNA reads TGCGCCAGCAGCCAGAGGGGGGGCGGCTACACCTTC. Translated, it gives CASSQRGGGYTF. The chain links TRBV4-1 to TRBJ1-2; a possible D gene is TRBD1 (6 bases). Looked up from germline, CDR1 is MGHRA and CDR2 is YSYEKL. This CDR3 is built from 12 residues. V gave up 3 bases and J gave up 8 bases, with 10 bases separating them.

Here the CDR3 reads CASSFLSEGSYGYTF. CDR3 DNA: TGTGCCAGCAGCTTTCTCTCGGAGGGGTCCTATGGCTACACCTTC. The rearrangement links TRBV5-4 to TRBJ1-2; perhaps TRBD1 as D (5 bases). In germline, CDR1 is SGHNT, CDR2 YYREEE (reference sequence). V lost 2 bases to trimming and J lost 4 bases, with 15 bases between them. This CDR3 contains 15 residues.

Points on this clone: The same CDR3 arises from other DNA sequences in this sample as well. This sequence joins TRBV12-3 or TRBV12-4 and TRBJ2-1; D ambiguous. This CDR3 comprises 11 residues. V shed 5 bases and J shed 4 bases, with 3 bases lying between them. In DNA form, the CDR3 reads TGTGCCAGCAGTCTTTACAATGAGCAGTTCTTC. Translated, it gives CASSLYNEQFF.

V usage is TRBV7-2 and J usage is TRBJ1-2; D unresolved. CDR1 SGHTA and CDR2 FQGNSA come from the germline V gene. V lost 1 base and J 4 bases, leaving 10 bases between the germline ends. CDR3 length: 14 residues. The CDR3 region is CASSLDPRPYGYTF. In DNA form, the CDR3 reads TGTGCCAGCAGCTTAGATCCTAGGCCCTATGGCTACACCTTC.

The chain joins TRBV7-3 to TRBJ1-2; 7 bases align to TRBD1. V lost 3 bases, J lost 8 bases, and 6 bases stayed unmatched. The CDR3 length is 13 residues. Germline-derived CDR1 and CDR2 are SGHTA and FQGTGA. The CDR3 sequence: CASSFTGDVGYTF. CDR3 nucleotide sequence: TGTGCCAGCAGCTTCACAGGGGATGTGGGCTACACCTTC.

The chain joins TRBV11-3 to TRBJ2-3; 12 positions agree with TRBD2. Germline V gene lookup returns CDR1 SGHNT and CDR2 YENEEA. CDR3 size: 18 residues. J was trimmed by 2 bases and V by 3 bases; bases with no gene match: 9. CDR3 bases: TGTGCCAGCAGCTTCGGGGGCCGACTAGCGGGGGACACAGATACGCAGTATTTT. Residues: CASSFGGRLAGDTDTQYF.

The rearrangement uses TRBV11-2 and TRBJ1-1, with D possibly TRBD1 on 6 matching bases. Looked up from germline, CDR1 is SGHAT and CDR2 is FQNNGV. The CDR3 has 14 amino acids. With 4 bases removed from V and 0 bases from J, the gap between germline ends came to 9 bases. The CDR3 DNA follows: TGTGCCAGCAGCTCTGCAGGGGTGAACACTGAAGCTTTCTTT. Protein product: CASSSAGVNTEAFF. The full variable domain, completed using reference TRBV11-2 and TRBJ1-1, is EAGVAQSPRYKIIEKRQSVAFWCNPISGHATLYWYQQILGQGPKLLIQFQNNGVVDDSQLPKDRFSAERLKGVDSTLKIQPAKLEDSAVYLCASSSAGVNTEAFFGQGTRLTVV.

DNA of the CDR3: TGCAGCGTGCCCCAGGGTTTTGGGACTGAAGCTTTCTTT. This translates into CSVPQGFGTEAFF. This chain links TRBV29-1 with TRBJ1-1; possibly TRBD1 for D (5 bases). The germline V gene has CDR1 SQVTM and CDR2 ANQGSEA. With 6 bases removed from V and 5 bases from J, the gap between germline ends came to 16 bases. CDR3 length: 13 residues.

The chain links TRBV19 to TRBJ1-1, with 10 positions matching TRBD1. Germline V lookup: CDR1 LNHDA, CDR2 SQIVND (reference sequence). The CDR3 has 14 residues. J gave up 2 bases and V 4 bases, and 1 base lay outside the gene matches. The CDR3: CASSRDRGNTEAFF. The CDR3 DNA reads TGTGCCAGTAGTAGGGACAGGGGCAACACTGAAGCTTTCTTT.

In its sample, this clone was seen a few times. This chain links TRBV6-5 with TRBJ1-2, with a tentative D call TRBD1 (6 bases). Trimming took off 2 bases at V and 4 bases at J, with 8 bases between the two ends. CDR1 and CDR2 from the germline V gene are MNHEY and SVGAGI. This CDR3 is 13 amino acids long. CDR3 loop: CASSYPRGYGYTF. CDR3 nucleotides: TGTGCCAGCAGTTACCCCAGGGGCTATGGCTACACCTTC.

The chain uses TRBV2 and TRBJ1-3; D may be TRBD1 (5 bases). CDR3 size: 15 residues. CDR1 is SNHLY, CDR2 FYNNEI, per germline. Trimming took 5 bases from V and 3 from J, leaving 14 bases between them. Here the CDR3 reads CASSLDRRSGNTIYF. CDR3 coding DNA: TGTGCCAGCAGTCTTGACAGAAGAAGTGGAAACACCATATATTTT.

The chain carries TRBV7-6 and TRBJ2-7, with 8 bases fitting TRBD1. Germline trimming cut 1 base from V and 3 bases from J; bases unmatched to any gene: 5. Germline V gene lookup returns CDR1 SGHVS and CDR2 FNYEAQ. The CDR3 runs to 15 residues. The CDR3, as DNA: TGTGCCAGCAGCTTAGAAACCGACAGGGGCTACGAGCAGTACTTC. Protein product: CASSLETDRGYEQYF.

V and J are TRBV6-6 and TRBJ1-5; 7 nucleotides match TRBD1. Losses at the gene ends were 5 bases for V and 7 bases for J; bases not matched to a gene: 11. CDR1 and CDR2 from the germline V gene are MNHNY and SVGAGI (reference sequence). The CDR3 runs 15 residues. CDR3 region: CASSHDRVFGQPQHF. The DNA of the CDR3 is TGTGCCAGCAGTCACGACAGGGTCTTCGGGCAGCCCCAGCATTTT.

The rearrangement joins TRBV4-3 to TRBJ2-5; TRBD2 matches 13 bases. This CDR3 has 17 amino acids. Germline V gene data show CDR1 as LGHNA and CDR2 as YSLEER. The junction had 7 bases not matched to a gene; V was cut back by 4 bases and J by 2 bases. The CDR3 DNA reads as TGCGCCAGCAGCCCGGGACTAGCGGGGAGAGGGCAAGAGACCCAGTACTTC. Protein sequence: CASSPGLAGRGQETQYF.

V gene TRBV28 combines with J gene TRBJ2-7, with 7 bases aligning to TRBD1. The CDR3 runs to 13 residues. Germline assignment: CDR1 MDHEN and CDR2 SYDVKM. Unmatched junction bases numbered 5, after V lost 7 bases and J lost 2 bases. The CDR3 sequence: CASIRDSPYEQYF. The CDR3 DNA follows: TGTGCCAGCATCCGGGACAGTCCCTACGAGCAGTACTTC. Complete variable domain (other parts from reference TRBV28 and TRBJ2-7): DVKVTQSSRYLVKRTGEKVFLECVQDMDHENMFWYRQDPGLGLRLIYFSYDVKMKEKGDIPEGYSVSREKKERFSLILESASTNQTSMYLCASIRDSPYEQYFGPGTRLTVT.

This CDR3 is CASSFKTGGDGYTF. The CDR3 nucleotides read TGTGCCAGCAGCTTCAAAACAGGGGGTGACGGCTACACCTTC. The rearrangement links TRBV7-6 to TRBJ1-2; TRBD1 agrees at 8 bases. Germline CDR1 and CDR2: SGHVS and FNYEAQ. Unmatched junction bases numbered 8, after V lost 3 bases and J lost 8 bases. The CDR3 length is 14 residues.